Following are 22 T cell receptor beta chains from one sample sequenced in a study of shared clonotypes between healthy human individuals. Libraries were prepared by immunoSEQ multiplex PCR; TCRdb keeps only in-frame clonotypes and omits some of them. The data show about half a million clones, roughly 85% seen once. The sequenced sample consisted of PBMCs. The receptor source for this set is a woman between 35 and 50 years old in good health. Some clones in this sample may be carry-over from other donors' samples.

The count of this clone is one. The genes are TRBV7-3 and TRBJ2-2, with D uncertain. CDR3 length: 17 residues. Germline CDR1 reads SGHTA; CDR2 reads FQGTGA. V lost 1 base, J lost 0 bases, and 12 bases lay in between. In DNA, the CDR3 is TGTGCCAGCAGCTTAAGGTGGAACAGCGCGAACACCGGGGAGCTGTTTTTT. Residues: CASSLRWNSANTGELFF. The full variable domain, completed using reference TRBV7-3 and TRBJ2-2, is GAGVSQTPSNKVTEKGKYVELRCDPISGHTALYWYRQSLGQGPEFLIYFQGTGAADDSGLPNDRFFAVRPEGSVSTLKIQRTERGDSAVYLCASSLRWNSANTGELFFGEGSRLTVL.

The chain combines TRBV5-1 with TRBJ2-7; possible D gene TRBD2, 5 bases. CDR3 length equals 15 residues. V lost 6 bases and J 0 bases, leaving 16 bases between the germline ends. The germline V gene has CDR1 SGHRS and CDR2 YFSETQ. CDR3 sequence (DNA): TGCGCCAGCACATTTCAGGTAGGGAGCTCCTACGAGCAGTACTTC. Its translation: CASTFQVGSSYEQYF.

This clone was observed a few times. The gene calls are TRBV28 and TRBJ2-1, with D maybe TRBD2 (5 bases). V was cut by 1 base and J by 9 bases, with 13 bases left in between. Germline V lookup: CDR1 MDHEN, CDR2 SYDVKM. The CDR3 is 14 residues long. The CDR3 loop reads CASSLSAGWSEQFF. In DNA, the CDR3 is TGTGCCAGCAGTTTATCGGCGGGTTGGAGTGAGCAGTTCTTC.

The chain links TRBV6-1 to TRBJ1-2, with 10 positions matching TRBD1. This CDR3 region has 15 residues. The germline CDR1 and CDR2 sequences are MNHNS and SASEGT. With 6 bases clipped from V and 4 bases from J, the junction kept 8 bases outside the gene matches. CDR3 amino acids: CASSPPGQGSYGYTF. As DNA, the CDR3 is TGTGCCAGCAGCCCACCGGGACAGGGGTCCTATGGCTACACCTTC.

The table lists this clone with a count of one. The chain combines TRBV5-4 with TRBJ2-1, with D tentatively TRBD2 (5 bases). Trimming removed 1 base at V and 3 bases at J, with 8 bases between. The CDR3 covers 14 residues. The germline gives CDR1 SGHNT, CDR2 YYREEE (reference sequence). The CDR3 nucleotides read TGTGCCAGCAGCTTGATGGACTTCTACAATGAGCAGTTCTTC. This translates into CASSLMDFYNEQFF.

The chain has TRBV7-9 and TRBJ2-2, with D perhaps TRBD2 (5 bases). V was pared by 4 bases and J by 1 base, with 10 bases between. Germline values: CDR1 SEHNR, CDR2 FQNEAQ (reference sequence). The CDR3 has 15 residues. The CDR3 DNA sequence: TGTGCCAGCAGCTCCCCGGGGTGGAACACCGGGGAGCTGTTTTTT. Encoded protein: CASSSPGWNTGELFF.

This chain uses TRBV9 with TRBJ1-4; TRBD1 aligns across 8 bases. The V segment lost 3 bases and the J segment 10 bases; nucleotides outside the gene matches: 5. The CDR3 runs to 13 residues. Looked up from germline, CDR1 is SGDLS and CDR2 is YYNGEE. Written as DNA, the CDR3 is TGTGCCAGCAGCGGACAGGGGACGGGAAAACTGTTTTTT. Amino acids: CASSGQGTGKLFF. The whole variable domain, filled in from reference TRBV9 and TRBJ1-4, reads DSGVTQTPKHLITATGQRVTLRCSPRSGDLSVYWYQQSLDQGLQFLIQYYNGEERAKGNILERFSAQQFPDLHSELNLSSLELGDSALYFCASSGQGTGKLFFGSGTQLSVL.

This chain uses TRBV10-1 with TRBJ2-7; tentative D call: TRBD1 (5 bases). V dropped 2 bases and J dropped 9 bases, with 11 bases sitting between them. In germline, CDR1 is WNHNN, CDR2 SYGVQD (reference sequence). This CDR3 has 12 residues. In DNA, the CDR3 is TGCGCCAGCAGTGAGACGATGCAGGGGCAGTACTTC. Amino acids: CASSETMQGQYF.

This sequence joins TRBV4-2 and TRBJ2-1; TRBD2 matches at 9 bases. Germline CDR1 reads LGHNA; CDR2 reads YNFKEQ. J lost 0 bases, V lost 4 bases, and 7 bases had no gene match. This CDR3 has 17 amino acids. The CDR3 here is CASSPRLADVSYNEQFF. CDR3 bases: TGTGCCAGCAGCCCACGACTAGCGGATGTCTCCTACAATGAGCAGTTCTTC.

The rearrangement uses TRBV2 and TRBJ2-3, with D unclear. The V gene lost 5 bases and the J gene lost 2 bases, with 8 bases spanning the gap. Germline V gene data show CDR1 as SNHLY and CDR2 as FYNNEI. The CDR3 loop spans 13 amino acids. In DNA, the CDR3 is TGTGCCAGCAGTCGTCTCCTCACAGATACGCAGTATTTT. This codes for CASSRLLTDTQYF.

This clone was observed a handful of times. The chain carries TRBV28 and TRBJ1-5; TRBD1 might be the D (6 bases). The CDR3 length is 17 residues. Per germline, CDR1 MDHEN and CDR2 SYDVKM. V lost 8 bases to trimming and J lost 4 bases, with 24 bases between them. Written as DNA, the CDR3 is TGTGCCAGCCGTCTCCTAAGGGGGTTTGGAAGAAATCAGCCCCAGCATTTT. This sequence encodes CASRLLRGFGRNQPQHF.

The V gene is TRBV5-1, the J gene TRBJ1-5; TRBD1 matches at 7 bases. This CDR3 spans 15 amino acids. Trimming removed 0 bases from V and 4 bases from J; junction bases left unmatched: 4. Germline V gene sequence: CDR1 SGHRS, CDR2 YFSETQ. The CDR3 bases are TGCGCCAGCAGCTTGGGGACAGGCAGTAATCAGCCCCAGCATTTT. Protein product: CASSLGTGSNQPQHF.

The V gene is TRBV2, the J gene TRBJ2-4; TRBD2 matches at 12 bases. V trimming: 7 bases; J trimming: 6 bases; junction bases outside the gene matches: 7. Germline CDR1 SNHLY, CDR2 FYNNEI. The CDR3 is 15 amino acids. CDR3 sequence reads: CASIPRTSGINIQYF. CDR3 nucleotides: TGTGCCAGCATCCCAAGGACTAGCGGGATAAACATTCAGTACTTC.

This clone ranks as medium-sized. Other DNA variants within this sample encode the same CDR3. The chain links TRBV4-1 to TRBJ2-7, with D unclear. CDR1 is MGHRA, CDR2 YSYEKL, per germline. This CDR3 is 13 amino acids long. The germline V and J ends were trimmed by 1 base and 3 bases, with 7 bases remaining between them. The CDR3 coding sequence is TGCGCCAGCAGCCAAGTAGGTGGCTACGAGCAGTACTTC. Translating it yields CASSQVGGYEQYF.

This chain joins TRBV27 and TRBJ2-7, with 7 bases matching TRBD1. CDR3 size: 15 residues. Trimming cost V 6 bases and J 1 base; bases outside gene matches: 9. Looked up from germline, CDR1 is MNHEY and CDR2 is SMNVEV (reference sequence). The CDR3 nucleotides read TGTGCCAGCAGCGCCGAGGGACAGCAGTCCTACGAGCAGTACTTC. Its protein product is CASSAEGQQSYEQYF.

The chain uses TRBV28 and TRBJ2-3; 7 bases are a match to TRBD2. This CDR3 is built from 14 residues. The germline gives CDR1 MDHEN, CDR2 SYDVKM. The J segment lost 0 bases and the V segment lost 6 bases, leaving 3 bases of the junction unmatched. This CDR3 reads CASRISGSTDTQYF. The CDR3 nucleotides are TGTGCCAGCAGAATTAGCGGGAGCACAGATACGCAGTATTTT.

CDR3 region: CATSRDGSTARGYTF. DNA for the CDR3: TGTGCCACCAGCAGAGATGGGAGCACGGCCAGGGGCTACACCTTC. V is TRBV15 and J is TRBJ1-2; D gene uncertain. Germline CDR1 is LNHNV and CDR2 is YYDKDF (reference sequence). V lost 0 bases, J lost 8 bases, and 16 bases lay in between. The CDR3 loop spans 15 amino acids.

V is TRBV11-3 and J is TRBJ1-5; 8 nucleotides match TRBD1. The trim removed 9 bases at V and 4 bases at J, leaving 2 bases unmatched. The V gene's germline CDR1 is SGHNT and CDR2 YENEEA. The CDR3 extends over 12 amino acids. CDR3 protein: CARDRANQPQHF. The CDR3 DNA is TGTGCCAGGGACAGGGCGAATCAGCCCCAGCATTTT.

The chain has TRBV2 and TRBJ2-2; tentatively, D is TRBD1 (6 bases). This CDR3 region has 15 residues. The ends were cut back, 5 bases at V and 6 bases at J, with 16 bases in the middle. Looked up from germline, CDR1 is SNHLY and CDR2 is FYNNEI. CDR3 sequence reads: CASSSDSRLSGELFF. The CDR3 DNA is TGTGCCAGCAGTTCGGACAGTCGTTTATCCGGGGAGCTGTTTTTT.

This clone came up once. The chain links TRBV28 to TRBJ2-2; D ambiguous. V dropped 5 bases and J dropped 3 bases, with 4 bases sitting between them. CDR1 MDHEN and CDR2 SYDVKM come from the germline V gene. This CDR3 is built from 12 residues. The CDR3 bases are TGTGCCAGCAGTCCCCACACCGGGGAGCTGTTTTTT. Its protein product is CASSPHTGELFF.

The chain combines TRBV10-3 with TRBJ1-5, with TRBD1 as a possible D gene (6 bases). This CDR3 region has 13 residues. The germline V gene encodes CDR1 ENHRY and CDR2 SYGVKD. The ends were cut back, 8 bases at V and 0 bases at J, with 8 bases in the middle. The CDR3 region is CAISDSSNQPQHF. The CDR3 DNA is TGTGCCATCTCGGACAGTAGCAATCAGCCCCAGCATTTT.

The genes are TRBV10-1 and TRBJ2-7, with TRBD2 as a possible D gene (6 bases). The CDR3 runs 13 residues. Germline loops: CDR1 WNHNN, CDR2 SYGVQD (reference sequence). V was shortened by 8 bases and J by 5 bases, with 16 bases between the two germline ends. DNA of the CDR3: TGCGCCAGCCCAAAAGGACGGGAGCACGAGCAGTACTTC. This gives the protein CASPKGREHEQYF.